The T cell receptor (beta chain) described here comes from a study of T cell responses to AZD1222 COVID-19 vaccine. Overall study findings and caveats: Scientists sampled the repertoires only once the peak T cell response had passed. At 160-218 and 743-854, vaccine-associated CD4 TCRs were dominant, and they spanned spike. Mostly white British, mostly female donors; authors suggested clonal diversity may be underestimated.

With respect to this clone: Its antigen is currently unknown.

Data came from immunoSEQ multiplex PCR; TCRdb stores just in-frame clones and leaves some out. The table includes 90,000 to 120,000 clones, more than 80% detected once. Sequenced here: peripheral blood, sampled on day 0 of AZD1222 vaccination. This clonotype was sampled from an adult in good health.

CDR3 sequence reads: CASSLAWQGAWAKNIQYF. CDR3 sequence (DNA): TGTGCCAGCAGCTTAGCGTGGCAGGGGGCGTGGGCCAAAAACATTCAGTACTTC. This chain uses TRBV7-2 with TRBJ2-4, with TRBD1 matching over 8 bases. With 0 bases clipped from V and 1 base from J, the junction kept 8 bases outside the gene matches. Germline lookup yields CDR1 SGHTA and CDR2 FQGNSA. The length of the CDR3 is 18 residues.